A selection of T cell receptor beta chains follows, all from one sample in a study of cytomegalovirus exposure and HLA in healthy donors. Measured with immunoSEQ multiplex PCR; TCRdb has only the in-frame clones, and not every one. The sample has under 200,000 clones; roughly 90% are singletons. The material sequenced was PBMCs. The receptors derive from a woman between 18 and 29 years old in good health and CMV-seronegative. Both conserved end residues are part of each CDR3. Each record gives: CDR3 DNA, CDR3 protein, J gene, clone size, V gene, CDR3 length, D gene. A D gene is named only where the DNA matches it firmly. Clone sizes are given selectively: once, few, many, or a class where the clone is expanded.

cdr3_nt: TGCGCCAGCAGCTTGGATAGCACGGACACCTATGGCTACACCTTC; cdr3_aa: CASSLDSTDTYGYTF; j_call: TRBJ1-2; clone_size: -; v_call: TRBV5-1; cdr3_length: 15; d_call: -
cdr3_nt: TGTGCCAGCAGCCAGGGCGACACTGAAGCTTTCTTT; cdr3_aa: CASSQGDTEAFF; j_call: TRBJ1-1; clone_size: once; v_call: TRBV5-5; cdr3_length: 12; d_call: -
cdr3_nt: TGTGCCAGCAGTTTCACAGGGGGGAAACCTGAAAAACTGTTTTTT; cdr3_aa: CASSFTGGKPEKLFF; j_call: TRBJ1-4; clone_size: -; v_call: TRBV28; cdr3_length: 15; d_call: TRBD1
cdr3_nt: TGTGCCAGTAGTATAAGGGGGAACACTGAAGCTTTCTTT; cdr3_aa: CASSIRGNTEAFF; j_call: TRBJ1-1; clone_size: -; v_call: TRBV19; cdr3_length: 13; d_call: -
cdr3_nt: TGTGCCAGCAGCTTAGCCGAGACAGCTGGGGCTGGCTACACCTTC; cdr3_aa: CASSLAETAGAGYTF; j_call: TRBJ1-2; clone_size: -; v_call: TRBV7-9; cdr3_length: 15; d_call: -
cdr3_nt: TGTGCCAGCAGTTTGGGAGACAGGGAGAGGTCTGGAACTGAAGCTTTCTTT; cdr3_aa: CASSLGDRERSGTEAFF; j_call: TRBJ1-1; clone_size: -; v_call: TRBV28; cdr3_length: 17; d_call: TRBD1
cdr3_nt: TGTGCCAGCAGGGACGACAGGGAAAAACTGTTTTTT; cdr3_aa: CASRDDREKLFF; j_call: TRBJ1-4; clone_size: -; v_call: TRBV2; cdr3_length: 12; d_call: -
cdr3_nt: TGTGCCAGCAGTATAAGGACAGCCCACTATGGCTACACCTTC; cdr3_aa: CASSIRTAHYGYTF; j_call: TRBJ1-2; clone_size: -; v_call: TRBV28; cdr3_length: 14; d_call: -
cdr3_nt: TGCAGCGCTGCCAGTGGGACTGGATTCGCTGAAGCTTTCTTT; cdr3_aa: CSAASGTGFAEAFF; j_call: TRBJ1-1; clone_size: few; v_call: TRBV29-1; cdr3_length: 14; d_call: -
cdr3_nt: TGCGCCAGCAGCCTGGGACAGTCGGACACTGAAGCTTTCTTT; cdr3_aa: CASSLGQSDTEAFF; j_call: TRBJ1-1; clone_size: -; v_call: TRBV5-1; cdr3_length: 14; d_call: TRBD1
cdr3_nt: TGTGCCAGCACAGGGTTGGGGCCCCTCCACTTT; cdr3_aa: CASTGLGPLHF; j_call: TRBJ1-6; clone_size: -; v_call: TRBV7-9; cdr3_length: 11; d_call: -
cdr3_nt: TGTGCCAGCAGCGTATCAGCCGGGACTAGCGGGAGGGAGATCACAGATACGCAGTATTTT; cdr3_aa: CASSVSAGTSGREITDTQYF; j_call: TRBJ2-3; clone_size: -; v_call: TRBV9; cdr3_length: 20; d_call: TRBD2
cdr3_nt: TGTGCCAGCAGCTTAATGGCAGGGGGCGCAGGCACTGAAGCTTTCTTT; cdr3_aa: CASSLMAGGAGTEAFF; j_call: TRBJ1-1; clone_size: -; v_call: TRBV7-8; cdr3_length: 16; d_call: TRBD1
cdr3_nt: TGTGCCAGCAGCTTAGTCGGGGGAAACTACGAGCAGTACTTC; cdr3_aa: CASSLVGGNYEQYF; j_call: TRBJ2-7; clone_size: few; v_call: TRBV7-9; cdr3_length: 14; d_call: -
cdr3_nt: TGTGCCAGCAAGCCACTAGCGGGAGAAATTTACGAGCAGTACTTC; cdr3_aa: CASKPLAGEIYEQYF; j_call: TRBJ2-7; clone_size: -; v_call: TRBV6-1; cdr3_length: 15; d_call: TRBD2
cdr3_nt: TGTGCCAGTAATACGGGACAGGGAAACTATGGCTACACCTTC; cdr3_aa: CASNTGQGNYGYTF; j_call: TRBJ1-2; clone_size: -; v_call: TRBV19; cdr3_length: 14; d_call: TRBD1
cdr3_nt: TGTGCCACCTCCGGGACTAGCGGGGGCCCCTCTACCTACAATGAGCAGTTCTTC; cdr3_aa: CATSGTSGGPSTYNEQFF; j_call: TRBJ2-1; clone_size: once; v_call: TRBV7-3; cdr3_length: 18; d_call: TRBD2
cdr3_nt: TGTGCCAGCAGCTTGGCCCAGGGCACCGGGGAGCTGTTTTTT; cdr3_aa: CASSLAQGTGELFF; j_call: TRBJ2-2; clone_size: -; v_call: TRBV5-6; cdr3_length: 14; d_call: -
cdr3_nt: TGCGCCAGAAATCGAGTGAACACTGAAGCTTTCTTT; cdr3_aa: CARNRVNTEAFF; j_call: TRBJ1-1; clone_size: -; v_call: TRBV10-1; cdr3_length: 12; d_call: -
cdr3_nt: TGTGCCAGCAGTATCACCGGGACAGGGCCCTACCGGGAGCAGTACTTC; cdr3_aa: CASSITGTGPYREQYF; j_call: TRBJ2-7; clone_size: -; v_call: TRBV28; cdr3_length: 16; d_call: TRBD1
cdr3_nt: TGTGCCAGCAGTGGGACGGGGGAGCAGTTCTTC; cdr3_aa: CASSGTGEQFF; j_call: TRBJ2-1; clone_size: once; v_call: TRBV2; cdr3_length: 11; d_call: -
cdr3_nt: TGTGCCAGCAGTGACCGACTTAAAAGAACCTACGAGCAGTACTTC; cdr3_aa: CASSDRLKRTYEQYF; j_call: TRBJ2-7; clone_size: -; v_call: TRBV6-1; cdr3_length: 15; d_call: -
cdr3_nt: TGTGCCAGCAGTTCTACGTCCTACGAGCAGTACTTC; cdr3_aa: CASSSTSYEQYF; j_call: TRBJ2-7; clone_size: -; v_call: TRBV28; cdr3_length: 12; d_call: -
cdr3_nt: TGCGCCAGCAGCTTGTTTATAGGGGCCAATGAGCAGTTCTTC; cdr3_aa: CASSLFIGANEQFF; j_call: TRBJ2-1; clone_size: -; v_call: TRBV5-1; cdr3_length: 14; d_call: -
cdr3_nt: TGCGCCAGCAGCTTGGAGGGGGCGAGTGGGGGCTACACCTTC; cdr3_aa: CASSLEGASGGYTF; j_call: TRBJ1-2; clone_size: -; v_call: TRBV5-1; cdr3_length: 14; d_call: TRBD1
cdr3_nt: TGTGCCACCCTTGACAGGGGCTATGGCTACACCTTC; cdr3_aa: CATLDRGYGYTF; j_call: TRBJ1-2; clone_size: -; v_call: TRBV10-3; cdr3_length: 12; d_call: TRBD1
cdr3_nt: TGTGCCAGCAGCTTAGCGCCGGGGTGGGTTAATGAAAAACTGTTTTTT; cdr3_aa: CASSLAPGWVNEKLFF; j_call: TRBJ1-4; clone_size: -; v_call: TRBV11-2; cdr3_length: 16; d_call: -
cdr3_nt: TGTGCCAGCAGCCGGGCGGGAGAACCCTACAATGAGCAGTTCTTC; cdr3_aa: CASSRAGEPYNEQFF; j_call: TRBJ2-1; clone_size: few; v_call: TRBV4-2; cdr3_length: 15; d_call: TRBD2
cdr3_nt: TGTGCCAGCAGTTCCCCCCGGCGAGGACTAGCGGGCTACGAGCAGTACTTC; cdr3_aa: CASSSPRRGLAGYEQYF; j_call: TRBJ2-7; clone_size: -; v_call: TRBV28; cdr3_length: 17; d_call: TRBD2
cdr3_nt: TGTGCCTGGAGTCTCGGTGGTGAGCAGTTCTTC; cdr3_aa: CAWSLGGEQFF; j_call: TRBJ2-1; clone_size: -; v_call: TRBV30; cdr3_length: 11; d_call: -
cdr3_nt: TGTGCCAGCAGCTCGGGACAGGGGAACACTGAAGCTTTCTTT; cdr3_aa: CASSSGQGNTEAFF; j_call: TRBJ1-1; clone_size: -; v_call: TRBV7-9; cdr3_length: 14; d_call: TRBD1
cdr3_nt: TGTGCCAGCAGCCCGCGTACGGGATCCTACAATGAGCAGTTCTTC; cdr3_aa: CASSPRTGSYNEQFF; j_call: TRBJ2-1; clone_size: -; v_call: TRBV14; cdr3_length: 15; d_call: -
cdr3_nt: TGTGCCAGCAGGGACAGGGACACTGAAGCTTTCTTT; cdr3_aa: CASRDRDTEAFF; j_call: TRBJ1-1; clone_size: -; v_call: TRBV27; cdr3_length: 12; d_call: TRBD1
cdr3_nt: TGTGCCAGCAGCCAAGGTTTTGGCAGAGGGAACACTGAGGCTTTCTTT; cdr3_aa: CASSQGFGRGNTEAFF; j_call: TRBJ1-1; clone_size: -; v_call: TRBV4-2; cdr3_length: 16; d_call: -
cdr3_nt: TGTGCCAGCAGCTTAGGGTCTAGCGGGATACACTACGAGCAGTACTTC; cdr3_aa: CASSLGSSGIHYEQYF; j_call: TRBJ2-7; clone_size: -; v_call: TRBV7-2; cdr3_length: 16; d_call: TRBD2
cdr3_nt: TGTGCCAGCAACCTAGCGGGGGGGCACAGCACAGATACGCAGTATTTT; cdr3_aa: CASNLAGGHSTDTQYF; j_call: TRBJ2-3; clone_size: -; v_call: TRBV9; cdr3_length: 16; d_call: TRBD2
cdr3_nt: TGTGCCAGCAGTGCTACGCATGAGGGTTCTTATGGCTACACCTTC; cdr3_aa: CASSATHEGSYGYTF; j_call: TRBJ1-2; clone_size: -; v_call: TRBV7-6; cdr3_length: 15; d_call: -
cdr3_nt: TGTGCCAGTAGTCCCCCCGGGGGGAGTCCCTACGAGCAGTACTTC; cdr3_aa: CASSPPGGSPYEQYF; j_call: TRBJ2-7; clone_size: -; v_call: TRBV19; cdr3_length: 15; d_call: TRBD2
cdr3_nt: TGTGCCAGTAGTATAGCTTCGAGGGGCAATCAGCCCCAGCATTTT; cdr3_aa: CASSIASRGNQPQHF; j_call: TRBJ1-5; clone_size: -; v_call: TRBV19; cdr3_length: 15; d_call: -
cdr3_nt: TGTGCCAGTGAGTTTAGCAATGAGCAGTTCTTC; cdr3_aa: CASEFSNEQFF; j_call: TRBJ2-1; clone_size: -; v_call: TRBV2; cdr3_length: 11; d_call: -
cdr3_nt: TGCGCCAGCAGCGGGGGGGATACGCAGTATTTT; cdr3_aa: CASSGGDTQYF; j_call: TRBJ2-3; clone_size: -; v_call: TRBV5-1; cdr3_length: 11; d_call: -
cdr3_nt: TGTGCCAGCGGTAAAGGAGCAAACACTGAAGCTTTCTTT; cdr3_aa: CASGKGANTEAFF; j_call: TRBJ1-1; clone_size: -; v_call: TRBV6-1; cdr3_length: 13; d_call: -
cdr3_nt: TGCGCCAGCAGTGAGCTGTCCCGGGGAGATACGCAGTATTTT; cdr3_aa: CASSELSRGDTQYF; j_call: TRBJ2-3; clone_size: -; v_call: TRBV10-1; cdr3_length: 14; d_call: -
cdr3_nt: TGCGCCAGCAGCTCCGAAGGCAGGGGATGGGAGACCCAGTACTTC; cdr3_aa: CASSSEGRGWETQYF; j_call: TRBJ2-5; clone_size: -; v_call: TRBV5-1; cdr3_length: 15; d_call: -
cdr3_nt: TGTGCCAGCAGCTTGAGACCGGGAAGGAAAGAAAAACTGTTTTTT; cdr3_aa: CASSLRPGRKEKLFF; j_call: TRBJ1-4; clone_size: once; v_call: TRBV7-2; cdr3_length: 15; d_call: -
cdr3_nt: TGTGCCAGCATTCAGGACTCCTACAATGAGCAGTTCTTC; cdr3_aa: CASIQDSYNEQFF; j_call: TRBJ2-1; clone_size: -; v_call: TRBV2; cdr3_length: 13; d_call: -
cdr3_nt: TGCGCCAGCAGCTTCGGGACAGAAGGAAACACCATATATTTT; cdr3_aa: CASSFGTEGNTIYF; j_call: TRBJ1-3; clone_size: -; v_call: TRBV5-1; cdr3_length: 14; d_call: TRBD1
cdr3_nt: TGCGCCAGCAGTGAGACAGGGAGCTACGAGCAGTACTTC; cdr3_aa: CASSETGSYEQYF; j_call: TRBJ2-7; clone_size: -; v_call: TRBV5-1; cdr3_length: 13; d_call: TRBD1
cdr3_nt: TGTGCCACCAGCAGCCTCAGGGGTGGGTCCTACAATGAGCAGTTCTTC; cdr3_aa: CATSSLRGGSYNEQFF; j_call: TRBJ2-1; clone_size: -; v_call: TRBV15; cdr3_length: 16; d_call: -
cdr3_nt: TGTGCCAGCCTCGGGGAGGCCCTTACGGAAGCTTTCTTT; cdr3_aa: CASLGEALTEAFF; j_call: TRBJ1-1; clone_size: -; v_call: TRBV2; cdr3_length: 13; d_call: -
cdr3_nt: TGTGCCAGCAGTTACTCTCGGGGTTTGGGCGAGCAGTACTTC; cdr3_aa: CASSYSRGLGEQYF; j_call: TRBJ2-7; clone_size: -; v_call: TRBV6-5; cdr3_length: 14; d_call: -
cdr3_nt: TGTGCCAGCAGGGGGACAGGGGACCAGCCCCAGCATTTT; cdr3_aa: CASRGTGDQPQHF; j_call: TRBJ1-5; clone_size: -; v_call: TRBV7-2; cdr3_length: 13; d_call: TRBD1
cdr3_nt: TGTGCCAGCAGTTACTCAGGGGTCTTCCAAGAGACCCAGTACTTC; cdr3_aa: CASSYSGVFQETQYF; j_call: TRBJ2-5; clone_size: -; v_call: TRBV6-5; cdr3_length: 15; d_call: -